This TCR beta chain was documented in a study of blood T cell repertoires in COVID-19 (dated by TCRdb to between 2020 and 2021). In terms of the full investigation: The collaborator samples originated in the United States, Italy and Spain and spanned the acute and convalescent phases of COVID-19. Subjects who had been exposed to COVID-19, were actively infected with it, or had recovered from it provided the deeply sampled blood TCRbeta repertoires that made up the dataset. HLA class I and class II types, where available, came from metadata supplied by the sample provider rather than from assay-based typing. The repertoires were released in a freely available public database meant as a resource for research on the immune response to SARS-CoV-2. The samples were drawn from two sources: the first 160 participants of the ongoing ImmuneRACE study, and fewer than 1,500 subjects contributed by 6 global collaborators. Nearly every sample came with metadata listing a de-identified subject ID, COVID-19 status, age in years and sex. The material from the prospective study consisted of cDNA or gDNA derived from T cells, B-cell-depleted T cells, or PBMCs. Broader findings and caveats from the paper: How much clinical and demographic metadata was included differed by source and by participant, and the metadata was provided uncurated.

TCRbeta CDR3 regions were amplified from genomic DNA using the immunoSEQ Assay, a bias-controlled multiplex PCR. In the original analysis: The number of nucleated cells in each sample was estimated from the amplification of reference gene primers within the assay. To quantify the absolute abundance of each unique TCRbeta CDR3 rearrangement, sequence reads were collapsed and filtered. For each sample, productive Simpson clonality was calculated as the square root of Simpson's diversity index over productive rearrangements. TCRdb retrieved this table from immuneACCESS and kept in-frame rearrangements only. Not all clones are present; in checked studies, unresolved V genes account for under half, and no reason is known for the remainder. V, J and clone size are those of that table, while D and trimming were read from the DNA. The sample contains 160,000 or so clones, roughly 82% of them found a single time. 13% to 15% of the sample is taken by the ten largest.

V ends up 3 bases short and J 6 bases short, with an unmatched junction base count of 6. According to the germline V gene, CDR1 reads SGHRS and CDR2 reads YFSETQ. Reading from cysteine to phenylalanine, the CDR3 counts 14 amino acids. Just the 42-base CDR3 DNA is kept, in frame starting at base 1. With respect to this clone: The antigen it recognizes is unknown. Base qualities were left out, and no much larger clone turns up one base away.

Participants in the prospective study were aged about 18 to 95 years, lived in about two dozen United States geographic areas, and enrolled through a virtual design. To assign participants to cohorts, the prospective study relied on clinical history that participants themselves reported in a screening survey and a study questionnaire. ImmuneRACE Cohort 3 recovered participants were defined by two consecutive negative NP/OP PCR tests, healthcare professional clearance, or symptom resolution. In the prospective study, mobile phlebotomists collected whole blood, serum and a nasopharyngeal or oropharyngeal swab from each participant. Over an approximately 2-month period, participants in the prospective study had the option of providing additional blood draws and questionnaires. Before DNA extraction, blood samples from the prospective study were shipped at room temperature or frozen.

Sample: PBMCs or T cells enriched from blood (not recorded which). This clonotype was obtained from a man over 45 who had recovered from COVID-19. The chain is made from TRBV5-1 and TRBJ2-7; 10 middle bases align to TRBD2. CDR3 sequence: CASSSATSGREQYF. At the DNA level, the sequence is TGCGCCAGCAGCTCAGCGACTAGCGGGCGCGAGCAGTACTTC.